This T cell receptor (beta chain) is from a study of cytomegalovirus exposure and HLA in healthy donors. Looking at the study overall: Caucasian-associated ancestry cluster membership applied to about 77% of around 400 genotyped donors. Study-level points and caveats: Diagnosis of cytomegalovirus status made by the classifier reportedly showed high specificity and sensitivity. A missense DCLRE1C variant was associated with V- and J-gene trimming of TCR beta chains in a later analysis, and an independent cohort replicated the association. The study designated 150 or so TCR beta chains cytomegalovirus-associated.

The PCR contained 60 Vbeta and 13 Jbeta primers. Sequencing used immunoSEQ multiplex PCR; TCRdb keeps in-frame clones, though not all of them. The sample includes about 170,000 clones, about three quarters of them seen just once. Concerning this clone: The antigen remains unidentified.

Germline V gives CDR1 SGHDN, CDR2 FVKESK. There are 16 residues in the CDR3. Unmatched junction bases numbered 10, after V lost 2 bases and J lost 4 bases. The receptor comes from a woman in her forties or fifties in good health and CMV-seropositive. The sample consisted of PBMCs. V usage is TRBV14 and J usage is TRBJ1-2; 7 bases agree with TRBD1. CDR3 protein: CASSQSLTGIPYGYTF. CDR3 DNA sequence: TGTGCCAGCAGCCAAAGCTTGACAGGGATCCCCTATGGCTACACCTTC.